This TCR beta chain was identified during a study of control samples from healthy donors and cancer patients. Using immunoSEQ multiplex PCR, the repertoire was profiled, and TCRdb retains in-frame clones only, with some absent. The sample data list some 190,000 clones. The receptor comes from a woman aged 30 to 39 in good health. Sequences were obtained from blood.

The CDR3 DNA sequence: TGTGCCAGCAGTTCGGACAGGGGGCGCGCAGATACGCAGTATTTT. This encodes CASSSDRGRADTQYF. The chain joins TRBV7-9 to TRBJ2-3, with 11 bases fitting TRBD1. Per the germline V gene, CDR1 is SEHNR and CDR2 is FQNEAQ (reference sequence). V dropped 6 bases and J dropped 4; count of bases not matched to a gene: 6. The length of the CDR3 is 15 residues.